These 22 T cell receptor beta chains share one sample of origin, sequenced in a study of monozygotic twins with inflammatory bowel disease (dated by TCRdb to about 2019). Receptor amplification or capture employed 5' RACE. Reads for this sample came from an Illumina HiSeq 2500. Reprocessed by TCRdb, the reads give a single entry per CDR3 protein sequence, without DNA. This sample's table lists about 450,000 distinct CDR3 sequences. Approximately 2.4% of the sample lies in the top ten. What was sequenced was blood. The receptor set was obtained from a human donor with ulcerative colitis or Crohn's disease, or a healthy co-twin of an affected twin (not recorded which).

V usage is TRBV5-1 and J usage is TRBJ1-5; TCRdb lists TRBD1, though no DNA is available to test this call. This CDR3 spans 15 amino acids. Germline values: CDR1 SGHRS, CDR2 YFSETQ. CDR3 sequence: CASSLRGGKDQPQHF. The variable domain in full, with the rest retrieved from reference TRBV5-1 and TRBJ1-5, is KAGVTQTPRYLIKTRGQQVTLSCSPISGHRSVSWYQQTPGQGLQFLFEYFSETQRNKGNFPGRFSGRQFSNSRSEMNVSTLELGDSALYLCASSLRGGKDQPQHFGDGTRLSIL.

V usage is TRBV9 and J usage is TRBJ2-2; TCRdb's D gene call, TRBD1, goes unchecked for lack of DNA. Per germline, CDR1 SGDLS and CDR2 YYNGEE. The CDR3 has 16 residues. CDR3 amino acids: CASSRAWGGGTGELFF.

The V and J genes are TRBV3-1 and TRBJ2-1; absent DNA, TCRdb's TRBD1 call cannot be checked. The CDR3 spans 16 residues. Germline V CDR1 and CDR2: LGHDT, YNNKEL (reference sequence). This CDR3 is CASSHVSGRRNNEQFF.

The chain has TRBV13 and TRBJ2-4; checking the TCRdb D call of TRBD1 is not possible without DNA. The CDR3 length is 16 residues. Per germline, CDR1 PRHDT and CDR2 FYEKMQ (reference sequence). CDR3 protein: CASSSTQGFTKNIQYF.

The J gene is TRBJ2-1, the V gene TRBV24-1; the D gene TCRdb calls, TRBD1, cannot be checked with no DNA. The CDR3 is made up of 14 amino acids. From germline, CDR1 is KGHDR and CDR2 SFDVKD. CDR3 protein: CATSDRDTYNEQFF.

The chain links TRBV7-9 to TRBJ1-4; the TRBD1 assignment by TCRdb is unverifiable without DNA. The CDR3 is 14 amino acids. The germline V gene has CDR1 SEHNR and CDR2 FQNEAQ (reference sequence). The CDR3 is CASSPGGAGEKLFF.

This chain links TRBV7-6 with TRBJ2-1; TCRdb selects TRBD1, and the lack of DNA leaves this call unchecked. This CDR3 contains 16 residues. Germline CDR1 and CDR2: SGHVS and FNYEAQ. This CDR3 reads CASSLGTGARYNEQFF.

The chain carries TRBV11-2 and TRBJ2-3; checking the TCRdb D call of TRBD2 is not possible without DNA. The CDR3 totals 18 residues. Germline loops: CDR1 SGHAT, CDR2 FQNNGV. The CDR3: CATMSTRSLAGGTDTQYF.

J is TRBJ1-5 and V is TRBV20-1; TCRdb gives TRBD1 as the D gene, but with no DNA this cannot be confirmed. The CDR3 is 15 amino acids. Germline assignment: CDR1 DFQATT and CDR2 SNEGSKA (reference sequence). This chain's CDR3 is CSARGAAAQGQPQHF.

The rearrangement links TRBV5-6 to TRBJ1-2; TCRdb outputs TRBD1, but without DNA this stays unchecked. Germline loops: CDR1 SGHDT, CDR2 YYEEEE. The CDR3 totals 17 residues. CDR3 protein: CASSLWFWTGASGGYTF. The complete variable domain, with remaining parts taken from reference TRBV5-6 and TRBJ1-2, reads DAGVTQSPTHLIKTRGQQVTLRCSPKSGHDTVSWYQQALGQGPQFIFQYYEEEERQRGNFPDRFSGHQFPNYSSELNVNALLLGDSALYLCASSLWFWTGASGGYTFGSGTRLTVV.

The CDR3 sequence is CASRTGTGGAKGNEQYF. J is TRBJ2-7 and V is TRBV5-1; checking the TCRdb D call of TRBD1 is not possible without DNA. CDR1 SGHRS and CDR2 YFSETQ come from the germline V gene. The CDR3 has 17 residues.

This chain connects TRBV5-1 to TRBJ1-4; TCRdb lists TRBD1, though no DNA is available to test this call. The germline CDR1 and CDR2 sequences are SGHRS and YFSETQ. The CDR3 has 15 residues. CDR3 sequence: CASSAQGQLGEKLFF.

The J gene is TRBJ1-2, the V gene TRBV5-1; TCRdb names TRBD1, which stays unverified in the absence of DNA. The germline CDR1 and CDR2 sequences are SGHRS and YFSETQ. The length of the CDR3 is 15 residues. The CDR3 loop is CASSLVAGQSYGYTF.

The V call is TRBV15, the J call TRBJ2-7. This CDR3 contains 12 residues. CDR1 is LNHNV and CDR2 is YYDKDF in the germline V gene (reference sequence). The CDR3 here is CATSYDGDEQYF.

The chain has TRBV7-9 and TRBJ1-2; TCRdb reports TRBD1, a call that lacks DNA to check it against. The CDR3 covers 14 residues. The germline V gene encodes CDR1 SEHNR and CDR2 FQNEAQ (reference sequence). The CDR3 loop reads CASSPQGLSYGYTF. The full variable domain, in which reference TRBV7-9 and TRBJ1-2 provide the parts outside the CDR3, is DTGVSQNPRHKITKRGQNVTFRCDPISEHNRLYWYRQTLGQGPEFLTYFQNEAQLEKSRLLSDRFSAERPKGSFSTLEIQRTEQGDSAMYLCASSPQGLSYGYTFGSGTRLTVV.

The CDR3 region is CASSGGQGPNTGELFF. This chain connects TRBV5-5 to TRBJ2-2; TCRdb returns TRBD1, unconfirmable since there is no DNA. Germline V CDR1 and CDR2: SGHKS, YYEKEE (reference sequence). CDR3 size: 16 residues.

V and J are TRBV5-4 and TRBJ2-5; TCRdb proposes TRBD2, but this gene call is untestable without DNA. Germline values: CDR1 SGHNT, CDR2 YYREEE (reference sequence). The CDR3 length is 19 residues. CDR3: CASSMGTSGGAGARETQYF.

The V and J genes are TRBV5-1 and TRBJ2-5; with no DNA, the TCRdb D assignment of TRBD1 cannot be verified. The CDR3 spans 15 residues. The germline CDR1 and CDR2 sequences are SGHRS and YFSETQ. This chain's CDR3 is CASSFGQEIQETQYF.

J is TRBJ2-2 and V is TRBV7-3; with no DNA, the TCRdb D assignment of TRBD1 cannot be verified. Germline CDR1 is SGHTA and CDR2 is FQGTGA. The CDR3 has 16 residues. The CDR3 sequence is CASSLTGPGATGELFF. The full variable domain, in which reference TRBV7-3 and TRBJ2-2 provide the parts outside the CDR3, is GAGVSQTPSNKVTEKGKYVELRCDPISGHTALYWYRQSLGQGPEFLIYFQGTGAADDSGLPNDRFFAVRPEGSVSTLKIQRTERGDSAVYLCASSLTGPGATGELFFGEGSRLTVL.

The chain joins TRBV6-5 to TRBJ1-5; TCRdb's D gene call, TRBD1, goes unchecked for lack of DNA. The CDR3 contains 15 residues. CDR1 is MNHEY and CDR2 is SVGAGI in the germline V gene. CDR3 sequence: CASSSPSGRDQPQHF.

This chain connects TRBV24-1 to TRBJ2-3; as DNA is missing, the TRBD2 call by TCRdb cannot be tested. CDR1 is KGHDR, CDR2 SFDVKD, per germline. The CDR3 consists of 15 residues. This CDR3 is CATSDRTSGSDTQYF.

This chain uses TRBV20-1 with TRBJ2-5; TCRdb proposes TRBD1, but this gene call is untestable without DNA. The CDR3 is 14 amino acids. Germline-derived CDR1 and CDR2 are DFQATT and SNEGSKA (reference sequence). This CDR3 reads CSAQSGGASGTQYF.